Shown below are 4 T cell receptor beta chains from a single sample sequenced in a study of vaccination and CD4 T cells after COVID-19. Sequenced with the Oncomine TCR Beta short-read assay was DNA taken from cultured CD4+ T cells. TCRdb called the PCR reads again in MiXCR, with one record for every CDR3 protein. The table lists under 20,000 distinct CDR3 sequences, around 50% of them singletons, with less than 25% in the top ten. For these receptors, no antigen is known. Stated time point: late sampling 161 to 241 days after vaccination in a few convalescent patients. Documented treatment: roughly 11-day PBMC culture with coronavirus spike peptide pools or control peptides (ViraFEST assay). This sample comprised CD4+ T cells from blood, cultured in vitro, obtained about 7 months after SARS-CoV-2 vaccination. The source is a human donor who had recovered from COVID-19.

This clonotype has a handful of counts. The chain employs TRBV20-1 and TRBJ1-3; D is unresolved. CDR3 length: 13 residues. The germline V gene has CDR1 DFQATT and CDR2 SNEGSKA (reference sequence). V was shortened by 4 bases and J by 7 bases, with 14 bases between the two germline ends. The CDR3, as DNA: TGCAGTGCTACCCTGGACGGTGGGAACACCATATATTTT. Protein: CSATLDGGNTIYF.

V is TRBV11-3 and J is TRBJ2-5; D uncertain. Deletions cut 5 bases from V and 2 bases from J, with 6 bases between. In germline, CDR1 is SGHNT, CDR2 YENEEA. CDR3 length: 12 amino acids. CDR3 in amino acids: CASSRIQETQYF. The CDR3, as DNA: TGTGCCAGCAGCCGAATTCAAGAGACCCAGTACTTC. Full variable domain (outside the CDR3, taken from reference TRBV11-3 and TRBJ2-5): EAGVVQSPRYKIIEKKQPVAFWCNPISGHNTLYWYLQNLGQGPELLIRYENEEAVDDSQLPKDRFSAERLKGVDSTLKIQPAELGDSAVYLCASSRIQETQYFGPGTRLLVL.

There are a few counts of this clonotype. V and J are TRBV6-1 and TRBJ2-6; TRBD1 matches at 8 bases. The ends lost 6 bases at V and 0 bases at J; junction bases unmatched: 10. The CDR3 contains 18 residues. Germline V gives CDR1 MNHNS, CDR2 SASEGT. The CDR3 is CASRTGTGYVSGANVLTF. CDR3 sequence (DNA): TGTGCCAGCAGGACCGGGACAGGATATGTCTCTGGGGCCAACGTCCTGACTTTC.

Only a few counts were recorded for this clonotype. The chain carries TRBV20-1 and TRBJ1-5; TRBD1 is a possible D gene (5 bases). From germline, CDR1 is DFQATT and CDR2 SNEGSKA (reference sequence). This CDR3 comprises 17 residues. Trimming left V 0 bases short and J 6 bases short, with 21 bases between. This chain's CDR3 is CSAREPPRKGFSQPQHF. The CDR3 coding sequence is TGCAGTGCTAGAGAGCCCCCTAGGAAGGGGTTCTCTCAGCCCCAGCATTTT.